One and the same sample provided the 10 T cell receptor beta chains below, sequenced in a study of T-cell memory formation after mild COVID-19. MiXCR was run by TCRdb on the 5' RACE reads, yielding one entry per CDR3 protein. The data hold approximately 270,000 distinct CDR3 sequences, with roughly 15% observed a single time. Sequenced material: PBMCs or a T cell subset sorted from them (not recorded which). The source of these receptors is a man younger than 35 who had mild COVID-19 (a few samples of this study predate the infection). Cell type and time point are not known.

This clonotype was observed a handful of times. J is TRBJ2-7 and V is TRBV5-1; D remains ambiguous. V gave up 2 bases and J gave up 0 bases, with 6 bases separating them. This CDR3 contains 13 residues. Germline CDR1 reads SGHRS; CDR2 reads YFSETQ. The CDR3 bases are TGCGCCAGCAGCTTTGATCCCTCCTACGAGCAGTACTTC. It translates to CASSFDPSYEQYF.

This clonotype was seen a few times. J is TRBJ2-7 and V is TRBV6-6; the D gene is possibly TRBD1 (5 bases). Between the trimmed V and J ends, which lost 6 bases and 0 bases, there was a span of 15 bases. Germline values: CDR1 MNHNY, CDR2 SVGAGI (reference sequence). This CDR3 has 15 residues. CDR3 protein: CASRSRQILSYEQYF. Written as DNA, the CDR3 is TGTGCCAGCAGGTCCAGACAGATACTCTCCTACGAGCAGTACTTC.

DNA for the CDR3: TGTGCCAGCAGTTACTCGAGCCCCAGGGAGACACCCCTCCACTTT. It yields the protein CASSYSSPRETPLHF. This chain links TRBV6-5 with TRBJ1-6, with D possibly being TRBD1 (5 bases). V was trimmed by 0 bases and J by 11 bases, leaving 14 bases between them. The CDR3 totals 15 residues. CDR1 and CDR2 from the germline V gene are MNHEY and SVGAGI.

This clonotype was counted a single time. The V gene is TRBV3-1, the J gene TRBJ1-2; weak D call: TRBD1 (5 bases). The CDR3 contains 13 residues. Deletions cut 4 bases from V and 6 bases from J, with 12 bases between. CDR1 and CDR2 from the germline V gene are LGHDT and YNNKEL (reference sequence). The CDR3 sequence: CASSPPGADGYTF. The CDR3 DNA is TGTGCCAGCAGCCCCCCCGGGGCGGATGGCTACACCTTC.

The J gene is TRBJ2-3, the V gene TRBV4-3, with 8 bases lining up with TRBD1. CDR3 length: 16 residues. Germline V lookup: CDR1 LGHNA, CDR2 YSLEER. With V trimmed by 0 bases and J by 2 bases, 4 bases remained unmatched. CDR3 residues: CASSQDSGGFTDTQYF. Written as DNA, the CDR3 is TGCGCCAGCAGCCAAGATTCAGGGGGCTTCACAGATACGCAGTATTTT.

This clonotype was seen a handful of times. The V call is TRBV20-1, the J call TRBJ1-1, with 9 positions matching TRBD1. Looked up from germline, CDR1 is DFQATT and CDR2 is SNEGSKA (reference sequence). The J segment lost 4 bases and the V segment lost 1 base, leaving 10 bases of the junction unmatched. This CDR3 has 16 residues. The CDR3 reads CSARGVGQGFGTEAFF. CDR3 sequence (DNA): TGCAGTGCTAGAGGTGTGGGACAGGGCTTCGGCACTGAAGCTTTCTTT.

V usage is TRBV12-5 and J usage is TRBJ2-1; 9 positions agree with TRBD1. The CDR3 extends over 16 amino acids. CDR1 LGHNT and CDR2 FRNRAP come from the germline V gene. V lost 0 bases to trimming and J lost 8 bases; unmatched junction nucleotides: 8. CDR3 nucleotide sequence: TGTGCTAGTGGTTTGGTACTCAGGACAGGGGCAGATGAGCAGTTCTTC. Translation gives CASGLVLRTGADEQFF.

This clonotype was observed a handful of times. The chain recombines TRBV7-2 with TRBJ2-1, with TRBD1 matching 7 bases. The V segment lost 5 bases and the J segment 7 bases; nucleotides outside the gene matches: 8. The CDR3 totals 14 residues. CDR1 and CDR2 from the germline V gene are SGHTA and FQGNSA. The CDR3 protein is CASSRPGRGNEQFF. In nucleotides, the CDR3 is TGTGCCAGCAGCCGACCCGGCAGGGGGAATGAGCAGTTCTTC.

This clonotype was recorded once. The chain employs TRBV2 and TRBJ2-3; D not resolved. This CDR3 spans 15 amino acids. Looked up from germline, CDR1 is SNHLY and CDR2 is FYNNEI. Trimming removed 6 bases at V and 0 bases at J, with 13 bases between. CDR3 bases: TGTGCCAGCAGGGGAACGACGCAAAGCACAGATACGCAGTATTTT. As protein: CASRGTTQSTDTQYF.

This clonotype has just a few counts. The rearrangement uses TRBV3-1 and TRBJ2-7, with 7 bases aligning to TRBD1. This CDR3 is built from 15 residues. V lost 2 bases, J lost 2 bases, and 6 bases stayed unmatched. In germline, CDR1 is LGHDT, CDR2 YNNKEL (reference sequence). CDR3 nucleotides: TGTGCCAGCAGCCAATTAACAGGGGACCCCTACGAGCAGTACTTC. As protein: CASSQLTGDPYEQYF.